The 12 T cell receptor beta chains given below trace back to one sample, sequenced in a study of PD-L1 blockade in urothelial cancer. The data were produced by immunoSEQ multiplex PCR, yet TCRdb's version contains in-frame clones alone and is incomplete. The sample lists 95,000 to 150,000 clones; around 88% were seen once. Indicated time point: peripheral blood 6 weeks after treatment start. The sample in question was PBMCs, obtained around atezolizumab (anti-PD-L1) treatment. The receptors were sampled from a man in his fifties or sixties with urothelial cancer.

This clone was detected only a few times. The chain is built from TRBV4-1 and TRBJ2-7; 10 bases are shared with TRBD2. V trimming: 4 bases; J trimming: 1 base; junction bases outside the gene matches: 1. From germline, CDR1 is MGHRA and CDR2 YSYEKL. This CDR3 has 14 amino acids. This chain's CDR3 is CASSLAGGSYEQYF. CDR3 in DNA: TGCGCCAGCAGCCTAGCGGGAGGTTCCTACGAGCAGTACTTC.

This chain uses TRBV7-2 with TRBJ2-3; tentative D call: TRBD2 (7 bases). Trimming took off 7 bases at V and 4 bases at J, with 24 bases between the two ends. The CDR3 has 17 amino acids. Germline V gene data show CDR1 as SGHTA and CDR2 as FQGNSA. CDR3 amino acids: CASNLAISGGGADTQYF. The CDR3 coding sequence is TGTGCCAGCAACCTCGCTATAAGCGGAGGGGGGGCAGATACGCAGTATTTT.

The rearrangement links TRBV28 to TRBJ2-7; 8 positions match TRBD2. The germline gives CDR1 MDHEN, CDR2 SYDVKM. The trim removed 6 bases at V and 0 bases at J, leaving 13 bases unmatched. The CDR3 runs to 17 residues. The CDR3 nucleotides are TGTGCCAGCAGGTCTAGACATATAGCGGGGTACTCCTACGAGCAGTACTTC. Translating it yields CASRSRHIAGYSYEQYF.

This clone appeared a few times. V and J are TRBV11-2 and TRBJ2-1; 9 bases are a match to TRBD2. The CDR3 loop spans 16 amino acids. V lost 6 bases and J lost 2; bases outside the gene matches: 8. Germline lookup yields CDR1 SGHAT and CDR2 FQNNGV. CDR3 loop: CASSHLAGETYNEQFF. CDR3 DNA: TGTGCCAGCAGTCACTTAGCGGGAGAGACCTACAATGAGCAGTTCTTC.

This chain uses TRBV4-1 with TRBJ1-6; D unresolved. V dropped 0 bases and J dropped 0 bases, with 15 bases sitting between them. Germline CDR1 is MGHRA and CDR2 is YSYEKL. The CDR3 covers 19 residues. In nucleotides, the CDR3 is TGCGCCAGCAGCCAAGAATATCCGGGGAGGAGCTCCTATAATTCACCCCTCCACTTT. It is translated as CASSQEYPGRSSYNSPLHF.

This clone was counted between two and nine times. The chain employs TRBV28 and TRBJ2-7; maybe TRBD2 (5 bases). The germline V gene has CDR1 MDHEN and CDR2 SYDVKM. CDR3 length: 14 amino acids. V was shortened by 4 bases and J by 2 bases, with 12 bases between the two germline ends. In DNA form, the CDR3 reads TGTGCCAGCAGTTCGACGGGATCTCCCTACGAGCAGTACTTC. Protein sequence: CASSSTGSPYEQYF.

The chain carries TRBV7-9 and TRBJ1-2, with 9 bases matching TRBD1. The CDR3 is 15 residues long. Per the germline V gene, CDR1 is SEHNR and CDR2 is FQNEAQ (reference sequence). V shed 6 bases, J shed 4 bases, and the junction held 9 bases outside the gene matches. In DNA form, the CDR3 reads TGTGCCAGCAGTTCCCGGGACAGGGAGCCCTATGGCTACACCTTC. It specifies CASSSRDREPYGYTF.

The chain carries TRBV28 and TRBJ2-4; TRBD2 agrees at 11 bases. Trimming took 6 bases from V and 3 from J; bases not matched to a gene: 10. The germline gives CDR1 MDHEN, CDR2 SYDVKM. This CDR3 contains 17 residues. CDR3 protein: CASRGTSGSGVKNIQYF. The CDR3 DNA sequence: TGTGCCAGCAGAGGGACTAGCGGTAGTGGTGTCAAAAACATTCAGTACTTC.

The rearrangement links TRBV7-9 to TRBJ2-7; no definite D call. CDR1 is SEHNR and CDR2 is FQNEAQ in the germline V gene (reference sequence). Trimming removed 5 bases at V and 0 bases at J, with 11 bases between. This CDR3 contains 14 residues. In DNA, the CDR3 is TGTGCCAGCAGCCTGAGCTTAGACTCCTACGAGCAGTACTTC. Protein product: CASSLSLDSYEQYF. Looking up the rest from reference TRBV7-9 and TRBJ2-7 gives the full variable domain: DTGVSQNPRHKITKRGQNVTFRCDPISEHNRLYWYRQTLGQGPEFLTYFQNEAQLEKSRLLSDRFSAERPKGSFSTLEIQRTEQGDSAMYLCASSLSLDSYEQYFGPGTRLTVT.

The rearrangement uses TRBV29-1 and TRBJ2-6; D not certain. CDR3 length: 14 amino acids. Germline V gene data show CDR1 as SQVTM and CDR2 as ANQGSEA. The V gene lost 4 bases and the J gene lost 0 bases, with 7 bases spanning the gap. CDR3 amino acids: CSVGLTSGANVLTF. For the CDR3, the DNA is TGCAGCGTTGGACTGACCTCTGGGGCCAACGTCCTGACTTTC. Filled out from reference TRBV29-1 and TRBJ2-6, the complete variable domain reads SAVISQKPSRDICQRGTSLTIQCQVDSQVTMMFWYRQQPGQSLTLIATANQGSEATYESGFVIDKFPISRPNLTFSTLTVSNMSPEDSSIYLCSVGLTSGANVLTFGAGSRLTVL.

J is TRBJ2-3 and V is TRBV6-1; weak D call: TRBD1 (5 bases). The germline V and J ends were trimmed by 3 bases and 2 bases, with 9 bases remaining between them. The CDR3 spans 14 residues. The germline gives CDR1 MNHNS, CDR2 SASEGT. CDR3 nucleotides: TGTGCCAGCAGTGAGGGGCAAAACACAGATACGCAGTATTTT. Protein product: CASSEGQNTDTQYF.

In DNA, the CDR3 is TGTGCCAGCAGTTACTCCTCGGGACTAGCGTATGAGCAGTTCTTC. As protein: CASSYSSGLAYEQFF. The chain couples TRBV6-5 to TRBJ2-1, with 10 bases matching TRBD2. J lost 8 bases, V lost 0 bases, and 4 bases had no gene match. CDR1 is MNHEY, CDR2 SVGAGI, per germline. The CDR3 covers 15 residues.